This T cell receptor beta chain originates from a study of T cells after yellow fever vaccination (dated by TCRdb to between 2018 and 2021). For the study in its entirety: Libraries from fractions with low cell numbers were prepared with the SMART-Seq v4 Ultra Low Input RNA kit. To follow T-cell clones before and after primary and booster YFV17D yellow fever vaccination, bulk TCR alpha and beta repertoires were sequenced over time. Two healthy male donors, one aged 18 to 30 and one aged 30 to 40 years, made up the cohort. Blood samples were taken at several timepoints before and after primary and secondary immunization, and bulk PBMC replicates and cell subsets were isolated.

Sequencing was carried out with an Illumina NovaSeq 6000. TCR cDNA was made using 5'RACE template switching, a step that added a universal primer site and unique molecular identifiers. cDNA synthesis was primed from both the TCR alpha and TCR beta constant segments. Two PCR steps were used to amplify libraries, with sample barcodes and sequencing adapters being added in the second step. Sequencing of libraries was performed on Illumina HiSeq 2500 (2x100 bp) or NovaSeq (2x150 bp). The authors' analysis ran thus. Demultiplexing of reads and collapsing into UMI consensus sequences were performed with MIGEC, and V(D)J alignment was carried out with MiXCR. Vaccine-responding clonotypes were defined with edgeR using replicate PBMC samples, requiring FDR below 0.01 and a log2 fold change above 5 up to day 15. CD4 or CD8 identity was assigned to each bulk clonotype according to whether the clonotype was present at higher abundance in the sequenced CD4 repertoire or the sequenced CD8 repertoire. TCRdb reprocessed the public reads (quality trimming at Q25 with fastp, clone calling with MiXCR) and kept in-frame beta chains. Rows merge per CDR3 protein into single entries with the most common DNA and genes. None of the V and J calls come from the authors' own analysis; TCRdb made them. This sample comprises a few hundred thousand distinct CDR3 sequences, around 13% of them detected only once. 2.5% to 4% of the sample lies in the top ten.

To note about this clonotype: What this receptor recognizes is not known. No quality values exist for individual bases; no much larger clone is one base distant.

The intended sense of this specimen's treatment or condition label: live attenuated yellow fever vaccine strain. A standard Ficoll-Paque protocol was used to isolate PBMCs from peripheral blood. Dynabeads CD4 and CD8 positive selection kits were used to isolate CD4 and CD8 T-cell fractions. TriZol was used to extract RNA from bulk PBMCs, CD4 and CD8 fractions, and dextramer-positive and dextramer-negative fractions. Overall study results and their limits: Only a couple of donors were included in the study, so the extent to which the findings can be generalized is limited. After the booster, most clones that had expanded after primary vaccination were detected again (approximately 95% of CD4 and roughly nine tenths of CD8), suggesting broad maintenance of memory. Because abundant contaminating clonotypes from the bulk population could be contained in FACS-sorted repertoires, computational filtering was required. Compared with the primary T-cell response, the secondary T-cell response was faster but weaker, reaching its peak on day 5 rather than on day 15. A small fraction of clonotypes appeared in both the CD4 and CD8 compartments, likely as a result of convergent recombination.

The sample was CD4+ T cells sorted from PBMCs, taken 15 days after the yellow fever booster vaccination. This receptor was identified in a man between 18 and 29 years old who received the YFV17D yellow fever vaccine.

The DNA sequence follows: TGTGCCAGCAGCGCCGGGACATCCGGACCCGGGGAGCTGTTTTTT. Translation gives CASSAGTSGPGELFF. The chain is made from TRBV7-3 and TRBJ2-2; the D gene is perhaps TRBD1, from 6 matching bases. Looking up the germline V gene yields CDR1 SGHTA and CDR2 FQGTGA. V sheds 5 bases and J sheds 6 bases, leaving 16 bases between their ends. The cysteine opens and the phenylalanine closes a CDR3 of 15 amino acids. Only the CDR3 DNA stays, 45 bases, in frame from base 1.